This T cell receptor (beta chain) is drawn from a study of post-analysis software for immune sequencing data (dated by TCRdb to the mid-2010s). Notes on the research overall: Recorded disease courses included relapsing-remitting, secondary progressive and progressive-relapsing multiple sclerosis, with some patients lacking subtype annotation. The patient repertoires were compared against around 11 previously published healthy control repertoires obtained from donors aged about 6 to 26 years. A subset of samples was prepared in parallel using single-end sample barcoding, then pooled and co-amplified after Illumina adapter ligation. Study-level results and caveats: Roughly 5 TRBV segments, including TRBV5-6, TRBV5-1 and TRBV20-1, were significantly more frequent in patients than controls. The multiple sclerosis patient group was slightly younger than the control group. Significantly lower normalized Chao1 diversity was found in multiple sclerosis patients than in controls, suggesting substantial peripheral T-cell clonal expansion. Strong co-clustering of samples prepared in the same batch was shown by direct clustering with F measure, prompting a batch-effect correction.

The method behind the library was PCR. This sample was sequenced with an Illumina HiSeq 2500. Unique molecular identifiers were incorporated into TCR beta cDNA libraries to reduce PCR and sequencing biases. Approximately 500,000 cDNA molecules were obtained for every 1 to 10 million input T cells, so each molecule roughly corresponded to one T cell. Patient libraries were prepared and sequenced with the same protocol used for the earlier healthy control dataset. Within a given batch, samples were prepared together, multiplexed and sequenced on the same HiSeq lane. The paper's data handling went like this. MIGEC was used to process the raw barcoded reads, and molecular identifier groups with only a single read were discarded before consensus assembly and CDR3 extraction. VDJtools was used for post-analysis of the clonotype tables, with diversity normalized by down-sampling every dataset to the smallest sample size. In repertoire overlap clustering, CDR3 amino acid sequences, but not nucleotide sequences, were matched to correct batch-related cross-sample contamination. TCRdb reran the public reads through fastp at Q25 and MiXCR, keeping productive beta chains. Rows are combined by CDR3 protein, so each entry shows the most common genes and DNA. These V and J calls rely on TCRdb rather than the paper's analysis. The sample has over 300,000 distinct CDR3 sequences on record, roughly 38% of them singletons. In total, the top ten clones hold around 15% of the sample.

Reading the germline V gene gives CDR1 SGHDN and CDR2 FVKESK. The cysteine opens and the phenylalanine closes a CDR3 of 13 amino acids. Solely the CDR3 DNA is kept, with 39 bases framed from the first base. The trim is 1 base for V and 9 bases for J, with a gap of 10 bases between the germline ends. TCR beta repertoires were profiled from peripheral blood of 13 young patients with multiple sclerosis to demonstrate the VDJtools post-analysis software. The multiple sclerosis patients were children and adolescents between roughly 6 and 16 years of age. A word on this clonotype: Its antigen is currently not known. The sample holds no much larger clone one base away, and base qualities are not on file.

Rearrangement joined TRBV14 to TRBJ2-1; the D segment cannot be called with confidence. This TCR was recovered from a girl aged 10 to 17 with multiple sclerosis. The specimen was blood. The CDR3 loop reads CASSQGRVPEQFF. The DNA sequence is as follows: TGTGCCAGCAGCCAAGGAAGGGTGCCTGAGCAGTTCTTC.